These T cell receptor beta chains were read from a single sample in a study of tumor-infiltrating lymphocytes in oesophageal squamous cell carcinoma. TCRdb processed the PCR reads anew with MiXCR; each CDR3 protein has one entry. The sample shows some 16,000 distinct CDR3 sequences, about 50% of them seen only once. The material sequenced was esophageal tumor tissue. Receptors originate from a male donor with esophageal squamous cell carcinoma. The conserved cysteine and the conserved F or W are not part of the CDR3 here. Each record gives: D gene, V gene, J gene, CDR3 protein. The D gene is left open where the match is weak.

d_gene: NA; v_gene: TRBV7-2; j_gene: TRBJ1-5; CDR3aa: ASSRANQPQH
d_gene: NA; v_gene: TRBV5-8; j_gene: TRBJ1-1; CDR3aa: ASSRGAVNTEAF
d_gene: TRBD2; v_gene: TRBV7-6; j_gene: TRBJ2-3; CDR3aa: ASSLGLAGGQVTNTQY
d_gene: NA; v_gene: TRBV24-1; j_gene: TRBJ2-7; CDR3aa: ATSDQNVGGIELQY
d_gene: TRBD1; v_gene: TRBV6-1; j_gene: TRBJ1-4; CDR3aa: ASRYRGQANEKLF
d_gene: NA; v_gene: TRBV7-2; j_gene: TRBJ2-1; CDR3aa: ASSLVKGSYNEQF
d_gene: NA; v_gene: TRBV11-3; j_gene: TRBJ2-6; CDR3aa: ASSHGGAGANVLT
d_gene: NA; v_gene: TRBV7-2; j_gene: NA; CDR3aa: ASSLNQGEQF
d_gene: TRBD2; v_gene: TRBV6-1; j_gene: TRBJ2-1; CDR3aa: ASSQGLAGYNEQF
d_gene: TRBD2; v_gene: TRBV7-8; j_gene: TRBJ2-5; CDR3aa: ASSVRLANEQY
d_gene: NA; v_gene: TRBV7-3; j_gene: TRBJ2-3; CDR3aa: ASSLSGPGADTQY
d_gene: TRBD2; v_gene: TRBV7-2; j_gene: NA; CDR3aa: ASSSFTSGSYEQY
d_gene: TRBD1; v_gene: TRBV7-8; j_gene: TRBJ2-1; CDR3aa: ASRRRTGGMYEQF
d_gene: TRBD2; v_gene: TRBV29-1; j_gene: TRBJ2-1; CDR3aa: SVDQLAGGFYNEQF
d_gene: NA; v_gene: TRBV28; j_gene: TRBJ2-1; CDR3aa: ASSPHLPAENEQF
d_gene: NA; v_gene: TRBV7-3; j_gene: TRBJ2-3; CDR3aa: ASSQRPSDTQY
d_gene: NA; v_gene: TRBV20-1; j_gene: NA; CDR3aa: SARAGTGSYEQY
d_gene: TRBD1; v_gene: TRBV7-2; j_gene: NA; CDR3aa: ASSQRRDRDYGYT
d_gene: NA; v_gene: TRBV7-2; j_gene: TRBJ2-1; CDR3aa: ASGPRSGF
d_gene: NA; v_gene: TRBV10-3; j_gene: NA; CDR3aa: AISGGMGEQY
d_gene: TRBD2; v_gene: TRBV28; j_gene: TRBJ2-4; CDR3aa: ASSFPSGGAAKNIQY
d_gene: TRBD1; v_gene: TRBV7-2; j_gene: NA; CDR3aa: ASSWDRVYEQY
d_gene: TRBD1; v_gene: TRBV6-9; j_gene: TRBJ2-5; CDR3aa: ASKVDRGREEQY
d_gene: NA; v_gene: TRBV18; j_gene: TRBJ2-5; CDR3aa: ASSPRIGDILSPLH
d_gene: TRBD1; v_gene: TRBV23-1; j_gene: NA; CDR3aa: ASSQPEGQVLEETQY
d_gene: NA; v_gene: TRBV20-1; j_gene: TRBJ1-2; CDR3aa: SARAGNSNYGYT
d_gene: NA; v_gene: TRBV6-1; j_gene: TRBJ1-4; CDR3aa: ASSDGDEKLF
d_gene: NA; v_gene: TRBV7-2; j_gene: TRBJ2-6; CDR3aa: ASSSQTSGANVLT
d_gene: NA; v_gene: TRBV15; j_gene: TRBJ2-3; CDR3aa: ATREGSGELY
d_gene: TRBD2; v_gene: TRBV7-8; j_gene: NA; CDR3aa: ASSLRTSGNNEQF
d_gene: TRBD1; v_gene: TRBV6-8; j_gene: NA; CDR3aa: ASSYRDRGYGYT
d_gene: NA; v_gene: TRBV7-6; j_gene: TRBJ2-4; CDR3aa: ASSLEAGWENIQY
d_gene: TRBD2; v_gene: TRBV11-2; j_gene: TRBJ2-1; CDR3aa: ASSLAGEWNEQF
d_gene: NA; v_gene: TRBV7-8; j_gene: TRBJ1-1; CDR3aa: ASSLRQESTEAF
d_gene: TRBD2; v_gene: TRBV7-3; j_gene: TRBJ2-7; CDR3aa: ASSLTAGGYYEQY
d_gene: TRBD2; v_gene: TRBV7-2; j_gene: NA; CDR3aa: ASSLATSGRTHEQY
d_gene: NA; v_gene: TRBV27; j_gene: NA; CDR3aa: ASSHYDEQF
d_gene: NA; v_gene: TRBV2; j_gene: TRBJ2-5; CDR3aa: ACRVFETQY
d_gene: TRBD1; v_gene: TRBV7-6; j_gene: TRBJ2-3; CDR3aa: ASSWDSYADTQY
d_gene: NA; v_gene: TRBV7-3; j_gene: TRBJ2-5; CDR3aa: ASSLTIQETQY
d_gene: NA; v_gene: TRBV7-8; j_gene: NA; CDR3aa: ASSLVINEQF
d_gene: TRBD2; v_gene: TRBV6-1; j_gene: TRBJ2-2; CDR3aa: ASTPRAGGTGELF
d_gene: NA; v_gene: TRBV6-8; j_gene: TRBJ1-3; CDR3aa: ASSTLGGRGGNTIY
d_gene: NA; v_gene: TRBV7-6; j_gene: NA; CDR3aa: ASSSIRTLTGGRAYEQY
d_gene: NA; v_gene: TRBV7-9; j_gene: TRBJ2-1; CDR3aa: ASSLRTANEQF
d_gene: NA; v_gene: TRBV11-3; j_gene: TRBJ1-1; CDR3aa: ASSLYEGNDGADTEAF
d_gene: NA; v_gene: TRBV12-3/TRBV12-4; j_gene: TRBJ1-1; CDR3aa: ASSFAGVGTEAF
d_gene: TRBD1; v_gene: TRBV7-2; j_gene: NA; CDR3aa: ASSPGQALEQY
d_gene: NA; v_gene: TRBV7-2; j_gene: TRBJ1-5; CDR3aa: ASSLGLRDSNQPQH
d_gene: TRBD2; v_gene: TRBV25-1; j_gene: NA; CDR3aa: ASSERDGTSGRGETQY
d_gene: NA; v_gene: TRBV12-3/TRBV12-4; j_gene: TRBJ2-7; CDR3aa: ASSLDGSLDAQY
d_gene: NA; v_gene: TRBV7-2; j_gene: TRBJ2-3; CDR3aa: ASSHYTDTQY
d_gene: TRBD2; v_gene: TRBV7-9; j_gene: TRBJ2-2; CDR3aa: ASVGGSNTGELF
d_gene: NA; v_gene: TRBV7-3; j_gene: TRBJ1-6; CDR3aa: ASSTGTNSPLH
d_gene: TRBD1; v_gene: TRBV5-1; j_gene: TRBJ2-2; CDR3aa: ASSPGQGGTGELF
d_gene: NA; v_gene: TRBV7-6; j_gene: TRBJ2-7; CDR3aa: ASSVGLRSDLWPYEQY
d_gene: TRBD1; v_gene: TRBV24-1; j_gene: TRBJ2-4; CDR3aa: ATSPRQGDKNIQY